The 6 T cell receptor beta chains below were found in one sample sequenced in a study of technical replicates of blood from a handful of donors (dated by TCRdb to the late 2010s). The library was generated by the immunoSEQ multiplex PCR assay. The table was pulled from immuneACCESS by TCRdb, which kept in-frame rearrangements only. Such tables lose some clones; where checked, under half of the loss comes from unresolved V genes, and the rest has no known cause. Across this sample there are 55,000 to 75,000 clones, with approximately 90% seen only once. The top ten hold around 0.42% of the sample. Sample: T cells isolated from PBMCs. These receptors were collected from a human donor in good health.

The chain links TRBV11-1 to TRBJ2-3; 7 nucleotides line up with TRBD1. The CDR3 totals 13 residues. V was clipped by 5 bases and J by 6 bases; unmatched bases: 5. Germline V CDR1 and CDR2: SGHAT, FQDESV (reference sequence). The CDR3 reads CASSGQEWDTQYF. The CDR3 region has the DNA TGTGCCAGCAGCGGACAGGAGTGGGATACGCAGTATTTT.

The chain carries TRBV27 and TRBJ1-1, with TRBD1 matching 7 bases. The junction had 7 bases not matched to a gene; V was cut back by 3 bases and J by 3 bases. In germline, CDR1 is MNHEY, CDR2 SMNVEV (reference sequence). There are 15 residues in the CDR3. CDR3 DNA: TGTGCCAGCAGTTTGGGGACAGTGACTGACACTGAAGCTTTCTTT. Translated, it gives CASSLGTVTDTEAFF.

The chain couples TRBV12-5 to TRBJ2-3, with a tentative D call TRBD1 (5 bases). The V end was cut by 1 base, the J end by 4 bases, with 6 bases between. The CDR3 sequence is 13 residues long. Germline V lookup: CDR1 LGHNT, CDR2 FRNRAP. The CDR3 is CASGLEGADTQYF. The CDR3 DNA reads TGTGCTAGTGGTTTGGAAGGGGCAGATACGCAGTATTTT.

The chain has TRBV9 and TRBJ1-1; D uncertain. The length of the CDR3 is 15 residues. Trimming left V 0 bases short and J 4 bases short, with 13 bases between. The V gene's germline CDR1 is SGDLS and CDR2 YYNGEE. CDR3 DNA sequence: TGTGCCAGCAGCGTAGGTGGCACTTGGGCCACTGAAGCTTTCTTT. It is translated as CASSVGGTWATEAFF. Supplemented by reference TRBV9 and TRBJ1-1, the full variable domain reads DSGVTQTPKHLITATGQRVTLRCSPRSGDLSVYWYQQSLDQGLQFLIQYYNGEERAKGNILERFSAQQFPDLHSELNLSSLELGDSALYFCASSVGGTWATEAFFGQGTRLTVV.

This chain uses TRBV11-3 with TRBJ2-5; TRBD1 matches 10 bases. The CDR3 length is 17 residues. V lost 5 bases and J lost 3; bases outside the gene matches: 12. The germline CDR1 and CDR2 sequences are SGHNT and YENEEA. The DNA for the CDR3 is TGTGCCAGCAGCGGTTACGGGACAGGGGTTTTAGAAGAGACCCAGTACTTC. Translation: CASSGYGTGVLEETQYF.

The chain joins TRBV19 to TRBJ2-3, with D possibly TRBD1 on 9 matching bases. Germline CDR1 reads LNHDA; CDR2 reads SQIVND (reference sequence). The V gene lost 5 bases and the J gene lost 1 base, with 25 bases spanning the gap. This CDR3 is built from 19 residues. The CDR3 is CASSPDRGLRAGGTDTQYF. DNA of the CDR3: TGTGCCAGTAGTCCAGACAGGGGGTTAAGAGCGGGAGGCACAGATACGCAGTATTTT.